This T cell receptor (beta chain) was recovered during a study of immune characteristics of hereditary and idiopathic chronic pancreatitis. Repertoires were generated with immunoSEQ multiplex PCR, while TCRdb's copy carries only in-frame clones and drops some. This table has more than 800 clones, roughly 70% appearing once. The germline gives CDR1 SNHLY, CDR2 FYNNEI. The CDR3 consists of 14 residues. Trimming cost V 2 bases and J 10 bases, with 15 bases left between them. Chronic pancreatitis tissue was collected during total pancreatectomy with islet autotransplantation. A remark on this clone: Antigen unknown.

Study observations and caveats: Tissue came only from TPIAT, so disease duration may affect findings.

The chain joins TRBV2 to TRBJ2-1; D is possibly TRBD1 (6 bases). This receptor was identified in a human donor with chronic pancreatitis. The sample comprised pancreas tissue with idiopathic chronic pancreatitis. In DNA form, the CDR3 reads TGTGCCAGCAGTGAACAGTCCCGCACAGGGGAGCAGTTCTTC. Its protein product is CASSEQSRTGEQFF.